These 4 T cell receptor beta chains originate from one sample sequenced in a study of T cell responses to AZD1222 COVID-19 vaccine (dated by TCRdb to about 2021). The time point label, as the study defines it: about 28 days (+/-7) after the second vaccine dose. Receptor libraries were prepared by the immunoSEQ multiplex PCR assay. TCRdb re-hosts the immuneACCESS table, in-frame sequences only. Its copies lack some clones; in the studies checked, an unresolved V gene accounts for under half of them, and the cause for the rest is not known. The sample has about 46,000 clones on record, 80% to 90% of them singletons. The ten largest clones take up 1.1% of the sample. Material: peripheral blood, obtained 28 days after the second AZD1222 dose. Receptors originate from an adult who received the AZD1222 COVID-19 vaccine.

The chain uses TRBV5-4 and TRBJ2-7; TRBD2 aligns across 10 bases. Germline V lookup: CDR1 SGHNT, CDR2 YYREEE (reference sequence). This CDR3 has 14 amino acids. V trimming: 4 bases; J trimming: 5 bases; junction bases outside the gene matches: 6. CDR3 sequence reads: CASSQGLASHEQYF. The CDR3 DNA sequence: TGTGCCAGCAGCCAGGGACTAGCGAGCCACGAGCAGTACTTC.

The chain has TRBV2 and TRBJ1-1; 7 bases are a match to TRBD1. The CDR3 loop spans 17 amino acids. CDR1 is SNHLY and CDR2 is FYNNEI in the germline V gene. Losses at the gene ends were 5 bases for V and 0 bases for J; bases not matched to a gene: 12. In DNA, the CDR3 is TGTGCCAGCAGTCCCCTGGACAGGCCCGAACTGAACACTGAAGCTTTCTTT. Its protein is CASSPLDRPELNTEAFF. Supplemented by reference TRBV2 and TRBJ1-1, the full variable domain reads EPEVTQTPSHQVTQMGQEVILRCVPISNHLYFYWYRQILGQKVEFLVSFYNNEISEKSEIFDDQFSVERPDGSNFTLKIRSTKLEDSAMYFCASSPLDRPELNTEAFFGQGTRLTVV.

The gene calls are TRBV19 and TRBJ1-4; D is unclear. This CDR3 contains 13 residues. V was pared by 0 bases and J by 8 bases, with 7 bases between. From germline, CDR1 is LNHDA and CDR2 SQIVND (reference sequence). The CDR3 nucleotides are TGTGCCAGTAGTATAGATCGGGTCGAAAAACTGTTTTTT. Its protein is CASSIDRVEKLFF. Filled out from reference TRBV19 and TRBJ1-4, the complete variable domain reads DGGITQSPKYLFRKEGQNVTLSCEQNLNHDAMYWYRQDPGQGLRLIYYSQIVNDFQKGDIAEGYSVSREKKESFPLTVTSAQKNPTAFYLCASSIDRVEKLFFGSGTQLSVL.

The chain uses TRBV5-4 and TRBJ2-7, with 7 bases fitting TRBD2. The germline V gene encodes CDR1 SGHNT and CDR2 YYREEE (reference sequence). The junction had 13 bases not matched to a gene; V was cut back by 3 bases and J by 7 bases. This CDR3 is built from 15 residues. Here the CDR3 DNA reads TGTGCCAGCAGCTCCGTTTGGTCAAGAGCGGGAGAGCAGTACTTC. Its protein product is CASSSVWSRAGEQYF.